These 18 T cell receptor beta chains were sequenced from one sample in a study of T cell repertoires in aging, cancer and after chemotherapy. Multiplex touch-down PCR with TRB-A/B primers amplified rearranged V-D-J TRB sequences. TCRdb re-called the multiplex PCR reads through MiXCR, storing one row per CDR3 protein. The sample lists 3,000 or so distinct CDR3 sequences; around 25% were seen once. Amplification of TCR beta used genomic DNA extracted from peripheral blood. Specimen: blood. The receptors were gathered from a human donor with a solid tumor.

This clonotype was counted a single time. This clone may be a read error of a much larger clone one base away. This chain's CDR3 is CASSRVEWDISYNEQFF. The CDR3 coding sequence is TGTGCCAGCAGTCGAGTAGAGTGGGACATTTCCTACAATGAGCAGTTCTTC. The rearrangement joins TRBV6-5 to TRBJ2-1; possibly TRBD1 for D (6 bases). V was pared by 5 bases and J by 1 base, with 18 bases between. CDR1 and CDR2 from the germline V gene are MNHEY and SVGAGI. This CDR3 contains 17 residues.

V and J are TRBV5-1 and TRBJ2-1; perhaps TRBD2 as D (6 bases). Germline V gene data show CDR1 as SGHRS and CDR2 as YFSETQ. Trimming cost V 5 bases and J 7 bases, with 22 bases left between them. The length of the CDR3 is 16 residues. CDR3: CASRILADGLFNEQFF. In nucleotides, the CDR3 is TGCGCCAGCAGAATCTTAGCGGACGGACTTTTTAATGAGCAGTTCTTC.

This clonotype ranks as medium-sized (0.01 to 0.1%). The CDR3 nucleotides are TGCAGCGTGGAGACCCGGGATACGCAGTATTTT. This encodes CSVETRDTQYF. The J gene is TRBJ2-3, the V gene TRBV29-1; no clear D gene. Trimming removed 6 bases at V and 6 bases at J, with 10 bases between. The V gene's germline CDR1 is SQVTM and CDR2 ANQGSEA. The CDR3 totals 11 residues.

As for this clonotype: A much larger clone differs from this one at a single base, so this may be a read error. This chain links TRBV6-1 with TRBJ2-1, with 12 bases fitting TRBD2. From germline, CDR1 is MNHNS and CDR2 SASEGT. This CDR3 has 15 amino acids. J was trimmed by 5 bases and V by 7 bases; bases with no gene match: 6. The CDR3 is CASMRLAGAHNEQFF. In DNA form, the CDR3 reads TGTGCCAGCATGAGACTAGCGGGAGCACACAATGAGCAGTTCTTC.

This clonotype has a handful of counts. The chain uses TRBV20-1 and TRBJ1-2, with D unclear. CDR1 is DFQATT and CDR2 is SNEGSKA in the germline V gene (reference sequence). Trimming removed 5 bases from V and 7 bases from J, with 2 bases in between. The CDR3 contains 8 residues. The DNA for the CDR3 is TGCAGTGCTTCTGGCTACACCTTC. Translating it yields CSASGYTF.

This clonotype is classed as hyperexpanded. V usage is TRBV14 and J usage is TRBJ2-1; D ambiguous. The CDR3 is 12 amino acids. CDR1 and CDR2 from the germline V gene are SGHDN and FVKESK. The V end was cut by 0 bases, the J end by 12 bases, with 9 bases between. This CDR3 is CASSQDRVGQFF. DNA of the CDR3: TGTGCCAGCAGCCAAGATCGCGTGGGGCAGTTCTTC.

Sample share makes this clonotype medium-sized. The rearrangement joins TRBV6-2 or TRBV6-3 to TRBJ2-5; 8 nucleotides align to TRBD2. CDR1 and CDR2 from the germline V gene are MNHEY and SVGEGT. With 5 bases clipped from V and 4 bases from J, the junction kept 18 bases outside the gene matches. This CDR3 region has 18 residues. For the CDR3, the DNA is TGTGCCAGCAGTGAAGCGATGCGGGACGGTCTAGCGGGAGAGACCCAGTACTTC. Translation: CASSEAMRDGLAGETQYF.

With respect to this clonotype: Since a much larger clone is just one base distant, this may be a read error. In nucleotides, the CDR3 is TGTGCCAGTTCAGGGGTGGACGAGACCCAGTACTTC. Translating it yields CASSGVDETQYF. The chain employs TRBV19 and TRBJ2-5; TRBD1 might be the D (6 bases). The CDR3 length is 12 residues. Trimming removed 8 bases from V and 5 bases from J, with 12 bases in between. Germline-derived CDR1 and CDR2 are LNHDA and SQIVND (reference sequence).

DNA for the CDR3: TGTGCCAGAAGCCCACAAGGACCTAAAGCTTTCTTT. It codes for CARSPQGPKAFF. The chain couples TRBV5-3 to TRBJ1-1; D not certain. TRBV5-3 is recorded as an ORF, its role being uncertain. V lost 4 bases and J lost 9, with 13 bases in between. There are 12 residues in the CDR3.

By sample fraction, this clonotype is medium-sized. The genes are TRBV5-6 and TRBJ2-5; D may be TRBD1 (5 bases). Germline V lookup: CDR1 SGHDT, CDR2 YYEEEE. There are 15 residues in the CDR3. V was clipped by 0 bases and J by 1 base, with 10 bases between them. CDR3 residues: CASSLDGQGQETQYF. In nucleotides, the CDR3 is TGTGCCAGCAGCTTGGATGGGCAGGGCCAAGAGACCCAGTACTTC.

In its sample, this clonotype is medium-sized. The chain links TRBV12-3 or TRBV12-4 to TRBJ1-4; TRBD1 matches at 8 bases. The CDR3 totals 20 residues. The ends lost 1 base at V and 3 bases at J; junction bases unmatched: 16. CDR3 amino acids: CASSLEVWTGTLRPNEKLFF. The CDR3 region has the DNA TGTGCCAGCAGTTTAGAGGTTTGGACAGGGACCCTTCGTCCTAATGAAAAACTGTTTTTT.

The CDR3 sequence is CASSQATVTGELFF. CDR3 sequence (DNA): TGTGCCAGCAGCCAAGCGACGGTCACCGGGGAGCTGTTTTTT. V is TRBV14 and J is TRBJ2-2; D uncertain. The CDR3 contains 14 residues. Trimming removed 1 base from V and 4 bases from J, with 7 bases in between. CDR1 and CDR2 from the germline V gene are SGHDN and FVKESK.

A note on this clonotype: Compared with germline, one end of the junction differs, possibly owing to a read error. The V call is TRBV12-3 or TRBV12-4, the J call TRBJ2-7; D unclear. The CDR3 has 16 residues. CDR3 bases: TGTGCCAGCAGCCTAACCTCCAACCGACGTGCCTACGAGCTGTACTTC. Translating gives CASSLTSNRRAYELYF.

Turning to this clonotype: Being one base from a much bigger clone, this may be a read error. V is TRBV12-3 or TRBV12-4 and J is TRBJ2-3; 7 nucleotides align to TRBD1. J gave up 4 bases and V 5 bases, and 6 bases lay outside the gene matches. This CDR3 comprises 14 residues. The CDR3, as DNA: TGTGCCAGCAGTACCCACAGGGGTTCAGATACGCAGTATTTT. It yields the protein CASSTHRGSDTQYF.

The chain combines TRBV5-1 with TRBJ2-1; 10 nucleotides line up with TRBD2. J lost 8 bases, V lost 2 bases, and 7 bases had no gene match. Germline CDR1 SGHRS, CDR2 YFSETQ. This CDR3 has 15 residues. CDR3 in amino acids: CASSFLAGVGDEQFF. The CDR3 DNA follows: TGCGCCAGCAGCTTCCTAGCGGGGGTTGGCGATGAGCAGTTCTTC. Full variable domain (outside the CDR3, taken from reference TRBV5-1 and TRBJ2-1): KAGVTQTPRYLIKTRGQQVTLSCSPISGHRSVSWYQQTPGQGLQFLFEYFSETQRNKGNFPGRFSGRQFSNSRSEMNVSTLELGDSALYLCASSFLAGVGDEQFFGPGTRLTVL.

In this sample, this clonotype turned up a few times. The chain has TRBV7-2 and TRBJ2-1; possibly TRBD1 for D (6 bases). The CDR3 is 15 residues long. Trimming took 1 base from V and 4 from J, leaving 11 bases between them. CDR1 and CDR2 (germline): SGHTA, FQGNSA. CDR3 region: CASSLGPGQYNEQFF. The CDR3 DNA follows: TGTGCCAGCAGCTTAGGTCCCGGACAGTACAATGAGCAGTTCTTC.

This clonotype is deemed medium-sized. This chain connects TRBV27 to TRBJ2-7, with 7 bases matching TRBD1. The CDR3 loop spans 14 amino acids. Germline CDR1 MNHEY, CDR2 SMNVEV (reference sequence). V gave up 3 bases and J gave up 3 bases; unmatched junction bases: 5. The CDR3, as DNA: TGTGCCAGCAGTTTTCTGGGACAGCGCTACGAGCAGTACTTC. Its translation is CASSFLGQRYEQYF.

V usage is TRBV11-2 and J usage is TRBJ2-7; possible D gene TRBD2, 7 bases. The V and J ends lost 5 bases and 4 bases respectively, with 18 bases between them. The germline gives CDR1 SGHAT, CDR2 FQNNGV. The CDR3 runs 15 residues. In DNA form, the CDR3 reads TGTGCCAGCAGCGCCGGACTAGGGGGGCCTTACGAGCAGTACTTC. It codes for CASSAGLGGPYEQYF. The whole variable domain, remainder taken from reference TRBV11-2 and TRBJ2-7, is EAGVAQSPRYKIIEKRQSVAFWCNPISGHATLYWYQQILGQGPKLLIQFQNNGVVDDSQLPKDRFSAERLKGVDSTLKIQPAKLEDSAVYLCASSAGLGGPYEQYFGPGTRLTVT.